The source of this T cell receptor (beta chain) is a study of PD-L1 blockade in urothelial cancer. Overall study: There were a median of about 150,000 T cells in blood samples.

Trimming removed 2 bases from V and 5 bases from J, with 6 bases in between. The CDR3 covers 12 residues. CDR1 is LNHNV, CDR2 YYDKDF, per germline (reference sequence). TCRdb's table, derived via immunoSEQ multiplex PCR, lists solely in-frame clones and lacks some. Here the sample spans roughly 100,000 clones, around 78% being singletons. As to time point: peripheral blood 6 weeks after treatment start. Specimen: PBMCs, collected around atezolizumab (anti-PD-L1) treatment. The chain uses TRBV15 and TRBJ1-1, with D unclear. The TCR sequence derives from a man aged 70-80 years with urothelial cancer. The CDR3 loop is CATSRSETEAFF. CDR3 coding DNA: TGTGCCACCAGCAGATCGGAGACTGAAGCTTTCTTT.